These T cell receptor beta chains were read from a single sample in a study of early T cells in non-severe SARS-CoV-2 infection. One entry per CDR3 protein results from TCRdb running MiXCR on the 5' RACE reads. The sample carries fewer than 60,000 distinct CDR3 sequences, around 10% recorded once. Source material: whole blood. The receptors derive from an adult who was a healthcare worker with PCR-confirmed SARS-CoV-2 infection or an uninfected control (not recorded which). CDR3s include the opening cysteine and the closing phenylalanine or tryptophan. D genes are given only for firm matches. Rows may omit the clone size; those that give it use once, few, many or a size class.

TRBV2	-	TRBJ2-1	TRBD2	CASTGGRYNEQFF	TGTGCCAGCACCGGGGGGAGGTACAATGAGCAGTTCTTC
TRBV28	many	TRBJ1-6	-	CASSFPKREGYNSPLHF	TGTGCCAGCAGTTTTCCGAAGAGGGAGGGGTATAATTCACCCCTCCACTTT
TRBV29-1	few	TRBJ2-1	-	CSVDHEQFF	TGCAGCGTTGATCATGAGCAGTTCTTC
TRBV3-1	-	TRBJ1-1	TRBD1	CASSRPGQVNTEAFF	TGTGCCAGCAGTCGACCCGGACAGGTGAACACTGAAGCTTTCTTT
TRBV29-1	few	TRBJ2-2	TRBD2	CSFRGGRNTGELFF	TGCAGCTTCCGCGGGGGACGGAACACCGGGGAGCTGTTTTTT
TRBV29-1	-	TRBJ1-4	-	CRVGRTPTTNEKLFF	TGCAGGGTGGGACGGACACCGACAACTAATGAAAAACTGTTTTTT
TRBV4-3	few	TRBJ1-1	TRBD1	CASSQVRGLMGEAFF	TGCGCCAGCAGCCAAGTGAGGGGGCTTATGGGTGAAGCTTTCTTT
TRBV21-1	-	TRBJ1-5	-	CASSYRVIYGQPQHF	TGTGCCAGCAGCTACAGGGTAATTTATGGTCAGCCCCAGCATTTT
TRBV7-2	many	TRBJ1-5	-	CASSLEGGTGNQPQHF	TGTGCCAGCAGCTTAGAAGGAGGGACTGGCAATCAGCCCCAGCATTTT
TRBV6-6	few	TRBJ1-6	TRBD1	CASSYSGTGTWPLHF	TGTGCCAGCAGTTACTCAGGGACAGGGACGTGGCCCCTCCACTTT
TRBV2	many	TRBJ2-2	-	CASSERLANTGELFF	TGTGCCAGCAGTGAAAGGCTAGCCAACACCGGGGAGCTGTTTTTT
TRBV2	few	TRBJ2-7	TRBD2	CASRAGTRGSEQYF	TGTGCCAGCCGAGCCGGGACTAGGGGCTCCGAGCAGTACTTC
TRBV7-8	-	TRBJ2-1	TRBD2	CASSLVAGAYNEQFF	TGTGCCAGCAGCTTAGTAGCGGGAGCCTACAATGAGCAGTTCTTC
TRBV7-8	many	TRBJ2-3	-	CASSLNEDTQYF	TGTGCCAGCAGCTTAAATGAAGATACGCAGTATTTT
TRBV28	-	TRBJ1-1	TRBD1	CASTPLQGDTEAFF	TGTGCCAGCACCCCGCTCCAGGGGGACACTGAAGCTTTCTTT
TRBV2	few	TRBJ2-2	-	CASRTGPGELFF	TGTGCCAGCAGGACCGGGCCCGGGGAGCTGTTTTTT
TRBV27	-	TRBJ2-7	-	CASSLSGPHGPGEQYF	TGTGCCAGCAGTTTATCAGGACCACATGGACCAGGCGAGCAGTACTTC
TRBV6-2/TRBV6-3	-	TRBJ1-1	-	CASNWGNTEAFF	TGTGCCAGCAATTGGGGGAACACTGAAGCTTTCTTT
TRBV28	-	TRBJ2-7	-	CASSLSPRGGEQYF	TGTGCCAGCAGTTTATCCCCTAGAGGGGGCGAGCAGTACTTC
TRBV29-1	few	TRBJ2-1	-	CSVARSNEQFF	TGCAGCGTTGCAAGGTCCAATGAGCAGTTCTTC